The text below deals with one TCR beta chain. Per the original methods: Estimated nucleated cell counts came from reference gene primer amplification. Profiled with immunoSEQ multiplex PCR; TCRdb holds only in-frame clones, not every one. The D gene and trimming were derived from the DNA, and the V and J assignments and clone size from that table. The repertoire has 200,000 to 250,000 clones, roughly 79% of them found once; the top ten carry around 7.2%. The data derive from a study of blood T cell repertoires in COVID-19. Whole-study context: Material from acute and convalescent COVID-19 was sourced from the United States, Italy and Spain. From T cells, B-cell-depleted T cells, or PBMCs came the material, which was cDNA or gDNA.

The Seattle patients, enrolled during active infection, were followed longitudinally. CDR1 and CDR2 (germline): LNHDA, SQIVND (reference sequence). The CDR3 runs 17 residues. The V end was cut by 7 bases, the J end by 5 bases, with 24 bases between. The TCR comes from a woman over 75 with COVID-19, enrolled during active disease. Sequences were obtained from peripheral blood. The V call is TRBV19, the J call TRBJ1-3, with D possibly matching TRBD1 (6 bases). The CDR3 coding sequence is TGTGCCAGTACCCGGGACACCGGTTCTCTCAGTCGAAACACCATATATTTT. Translation: CASTRDTGSLSRNTIYF. The complete variable domain, with remaining parts taken from reference TRBV19 and TRBJ1-3, reads DGGITQSPKYLFRKEGQNVTLSCEQNLNHDAMYWYRQDPGQGLRLIYYSQIVNDFQKGDIAEGYSVSREKKESFPLTVTSAQKNPTAFYLCASTRDTGSLSRNTIYFGEGSWLTVV.